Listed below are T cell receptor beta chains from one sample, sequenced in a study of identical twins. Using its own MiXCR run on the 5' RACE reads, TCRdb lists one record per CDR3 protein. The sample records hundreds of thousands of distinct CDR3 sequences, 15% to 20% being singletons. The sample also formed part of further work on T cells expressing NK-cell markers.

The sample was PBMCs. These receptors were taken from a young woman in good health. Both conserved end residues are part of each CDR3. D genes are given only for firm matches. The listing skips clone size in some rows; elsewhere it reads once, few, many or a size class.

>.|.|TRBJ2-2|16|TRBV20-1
CSARKGGASNTGELFF
TGCAGTGCTAGAAAAGGGGGGGCCTCGAACACCGGGGAGCTGTTTTTT
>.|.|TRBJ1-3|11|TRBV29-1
CSVFSGNTIYF
TGCAGCGTCTTCTCTGGAAACACCATATATTTT
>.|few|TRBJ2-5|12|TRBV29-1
CSAMTGQETQYF
TGCAGCGCTATGACAGGCCAAGAGACCCAGTACTTC
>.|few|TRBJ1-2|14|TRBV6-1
CASTPGSQGYGYTF
TGTGCCAGCACTCCCGGGTCCCAGGGGTATGGCTACACCTTC
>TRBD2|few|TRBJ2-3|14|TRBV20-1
CSARSSGRGNTQYF
TGCAGTGCTAGATCTAGCGGGAGGGGAAATACGCAGTATTTT
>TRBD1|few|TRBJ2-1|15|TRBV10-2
CASRQDRAFYNEQFF
TGCGCCAGCAGGCAAGACAGGGCTTTCTACAATGAGCAGTTCTTC
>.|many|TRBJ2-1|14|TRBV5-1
CASSLWTVTNEQFF
TGCGCCAGCAGCTTGTGGACAGTTACTAATGAGCAGTTCTTC
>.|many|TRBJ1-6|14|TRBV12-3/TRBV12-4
CASSDELSERPLHF
TGTGCCAGCAGCGACGAGCTGTCTGAGCGGCCCCTCCACTTT
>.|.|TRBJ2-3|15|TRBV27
CASSFRGPSTDTQYF
TGTGCCAGCAGTTTCAGGGGTCCCAGCACAGATACGCAGTATTTT
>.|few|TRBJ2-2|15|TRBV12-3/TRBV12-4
CASRVGQSNTGELFF
TGTGCCAGCCGGGTGGGGCAGTCGAACACCGGGGAGCTGTTTTTT
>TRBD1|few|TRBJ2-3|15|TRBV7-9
CASSLEGARTDTQYF
TGTGCCAGCAGCTTAGAGGGGGCGAGGACAGATACGCAGTATTTT
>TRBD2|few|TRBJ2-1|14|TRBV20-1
CSAPGLAGLDEQFF
TGCAGTGCCCCAGGGCTAGCGGGTTTGGATGAGCAGTTCTTC
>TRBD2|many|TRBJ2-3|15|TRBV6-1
CATSRLAGGTDTQYF
TGTGCTACCTCCCGACTAGCGGGGGGCACAGATACGCAGTATTTT
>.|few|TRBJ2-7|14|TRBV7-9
CASSHIGTTYEQYF
TGTGCCAGCAGCCACATAGGCACCACCTACGAGCAGTACTTC
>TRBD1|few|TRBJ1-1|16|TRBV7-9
CASSLARGQMNTEAFF
TGTGCCAGCAGCTTAGCCCGGGGACAGATGAACACTGAAGCTTTCTTT
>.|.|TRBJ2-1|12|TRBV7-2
CASTFQGYEQFF
TGTGCCAGCACCTTCCAGGGTTATGAGCAGTTCTTC
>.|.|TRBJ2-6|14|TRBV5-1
CASSPFPGANVLTF
TGCGCCAGCAGCCCGTTTCCTGGGGCCAACGTCCTGACTTTC
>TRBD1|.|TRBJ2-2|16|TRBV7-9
CASSLDRVRSTGELFF
TGTGCCAGCAGCCTAGACAGGGTTCGGAGCACCGGGGAGCTGTTTTTT
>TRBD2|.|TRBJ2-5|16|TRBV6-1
CASSLMTSGGVETQYF
TGTGCCAGCAGTCTAATGACTAGCGGGGGGGTAGAAACCCAGTACTTC
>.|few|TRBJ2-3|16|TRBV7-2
CASSLLPSTRTDTQYF
TGTGCCAGCAGCTTATTACCTAGCACTCGAACAGATACGCAGTATTTT
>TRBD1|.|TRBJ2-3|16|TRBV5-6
CVGEVRGQAITDTQYF
TGTGTCGGGGAAGTCAGGGGACAGGCTATAACAGATACGCAGTATTTT
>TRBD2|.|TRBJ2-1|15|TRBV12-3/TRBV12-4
CASRATSLLLNEQFF
TGTGCCAGCAGGGCGACTAGCCTTCTTCTCAATGAGCAGTTCTTC
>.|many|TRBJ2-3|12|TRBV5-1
CASSFAADTQYF
TGTGCCAGCAGCTTCGCAGCAGATACGCAGTATTTT
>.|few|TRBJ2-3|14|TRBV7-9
CASSATGASDTQYF
TGTGCCAGCAGCGCGACCGGGGCCTCAGATACGCAGTATTTT
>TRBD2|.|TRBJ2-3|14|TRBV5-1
CASSSTSGIPREYF
TGCGCCAGCAGCTCGACTAGCGGAATCCCCCGGGAGTATTTT
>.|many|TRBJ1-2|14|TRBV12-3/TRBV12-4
CASSLGGANYGYTF
TGTGCCAGCAGTTTAGGGGGGGCCAACTATGGCTACACCTTC
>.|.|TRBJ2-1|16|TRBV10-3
CAISEVAAYSYNEQFF
TGTGCCATCAGTGAAGTGGCGGCCTACTCCTACAATGAGCAGTTCTTC
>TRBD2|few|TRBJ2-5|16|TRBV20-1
CSARDRGLVGQETQYF
TGCAGTGCTAGAGACCGGGGACTAGTCGGGCAAGAGACCCAGTACTTC
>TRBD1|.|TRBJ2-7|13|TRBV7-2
CASSYTGVYEQYF
TGTGCCAGCAGTTACACAGGGGTCTACGAGCAGTACTTC
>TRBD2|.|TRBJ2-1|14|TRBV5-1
CATMRTSGAHEQFF
TGCGCCACTATGAGGACTAGCGGGGCACATGAGCAGTTCTTC
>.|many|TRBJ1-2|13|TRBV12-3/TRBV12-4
CASSPAGERGYTF
TGTGCCAGCAGTCCCGCGGGGGAGAGGGGCTACACCTTC
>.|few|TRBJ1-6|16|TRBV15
CATSKDWGSSNSPLHF
TGTGCCACCAGCAAAGACTGGGGCAGTAGCAATTCACCCCTCCACTTT
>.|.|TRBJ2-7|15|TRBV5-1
CASSLVPQKSYEQYF
TGCGCCAGCAGCTTGGTTCCGCAGAAATCCTACGAGCAGTACTTC
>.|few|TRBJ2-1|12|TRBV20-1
CSARGRGNEQFF
TGCAGTGCTAGAGGAAGGGGAAATGAGCAGTTCTTC
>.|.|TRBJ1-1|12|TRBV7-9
CASSQGQAMAFF
TGTGCCAGCAGCCAGGGTCAGGCGATGGCTTTCTTT
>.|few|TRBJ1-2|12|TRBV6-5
CASSQGYGGYTF
TGTGCCAGCAGTCAGGGGTATGGTGGCTACACCTTC
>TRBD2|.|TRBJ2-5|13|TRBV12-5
CASGWTSQETQYF
TGTGCTAGTGGGTGGACTAGTCAAGAGACCCAGTACTTC